This T cell receptor (beta chain) comes out of a study of immune cell composition in non-small cell lung cancer. The CDR3 length is 15 residues. Germline CDR1 is LNHDA and CDR2 is SQIVND (reference sequence). The data were produced by immunoSEQ multiplex PCR, yet TCRdb's version contains in-frame clones alone and is incomplete. The sample records just over 7,500 clones, around 82% being singletons. The V and J genes are TRBV19 and TRBJ2-5; D is undetermined. The DNA matches TRBJ2-7 better at its end, which makes the J call doubtful. This sequence originates from a human donor with non-small cell lung cancer. Sequencing input: lung tumor tissue. CDR3 sequence reads: CASSIGGRTSYEQYF. The CDR3, as DNA: TGTGCCAGTAGTATAGGTGGCAGGACCTCCTACGAGCAGTACTTC.